This passage covers 2 T cell receptor beta chains from one sample sequenced in a study of shared clonotypes between healthy human individuals. The assay was immunoSEQ multiplex PCR, and TCRdb's table has in-frame clones only and misses some. The data hold approximately 1.1 million clones, with about 80% observed a single time. The specimen sequenced was memory CD4+ T cells from PBMCs. Subset defined: CD45RA-negative fraction. The receptors derive from a man between 18 and 35 years old in good health. Some clones in this sample may be carry-over from other donors' samples.

The chain uses TRBV29-1 and TRBJ2-7; D may match TRBD1 or TRBD2 (5 bases each). The CDR3 runs to 13 residues. The V and J ends lost 4 bases and 4 bases respectively, with 14 bases between them. Germline CDR1 and CDR2: SQVTM and ANQGSEA. The CDR3 spells CSVGRGEGYEQYF. CDR3 coding DNA: TGCAGCGTTGGTCGGGGTGAGGGGTACGAGCAGTACTTC.

As to this clone: The identical CDR3 is also encoded by other nucleotide sequences in the sample. This chain connects TRBV20-1 to TRBJ2-1, with D uncertain. The length of the CDR3 is 11 residues. Germline V lookup: CDR1 DFQATT, CDR2 SNEGSKA (reference sequence). The V gene lost 1 base and the J gene lost 5 bases, with 3 bases spanning the gap. The CDR3 is CSARVNNEQFF. CDR3 nucleotide sequence: TGCAGTGCTAGAGTAAACAATGAGCAGTTCTTC.